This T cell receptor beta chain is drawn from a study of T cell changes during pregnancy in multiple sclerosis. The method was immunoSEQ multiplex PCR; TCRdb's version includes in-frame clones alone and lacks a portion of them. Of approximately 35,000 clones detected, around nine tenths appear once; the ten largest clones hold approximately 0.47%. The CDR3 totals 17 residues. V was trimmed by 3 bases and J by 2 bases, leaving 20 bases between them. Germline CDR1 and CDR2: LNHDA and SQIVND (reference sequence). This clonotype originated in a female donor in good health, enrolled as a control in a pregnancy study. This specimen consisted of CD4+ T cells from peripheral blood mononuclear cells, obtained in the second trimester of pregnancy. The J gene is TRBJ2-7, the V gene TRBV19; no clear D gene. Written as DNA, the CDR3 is TGTGCCAGTAGTATGACACTTATATCGCGCCTTACCTACGAGCAGTACTTC. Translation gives CASSMTLISRLTYEQYF.